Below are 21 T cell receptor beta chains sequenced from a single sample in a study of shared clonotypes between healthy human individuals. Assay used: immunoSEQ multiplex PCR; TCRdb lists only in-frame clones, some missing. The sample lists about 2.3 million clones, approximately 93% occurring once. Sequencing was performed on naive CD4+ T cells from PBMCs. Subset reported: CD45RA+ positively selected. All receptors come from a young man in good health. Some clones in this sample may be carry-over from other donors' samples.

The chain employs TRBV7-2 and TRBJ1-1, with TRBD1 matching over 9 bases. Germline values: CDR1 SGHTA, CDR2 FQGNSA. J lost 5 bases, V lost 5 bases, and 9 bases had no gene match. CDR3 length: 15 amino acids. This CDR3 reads CASSPSGTGRTEAFF. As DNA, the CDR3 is TGTGCCAGCAGCCCATCCGGGACAGGGAGAACTGAAGCTTTCTTT.

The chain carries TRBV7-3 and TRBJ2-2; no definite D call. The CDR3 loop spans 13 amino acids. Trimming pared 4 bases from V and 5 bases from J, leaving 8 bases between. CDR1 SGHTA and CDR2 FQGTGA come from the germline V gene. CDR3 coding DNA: TGTGCCAGCAGCTCCATCAAGACCGGGGAGCTGTTTTTT. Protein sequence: CASSSIKTGELFF. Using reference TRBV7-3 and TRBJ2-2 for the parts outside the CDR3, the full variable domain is GAGVSQTPSNKVTEKGKYVELRCDPISGHTALYWYRQSLGQGPEFLIYFQGTGAADDSGLPNDRFFAVRPEGSVSTLKIQRTERGDSAVYLCASSSIKTGELFFGEGSRLTVL.

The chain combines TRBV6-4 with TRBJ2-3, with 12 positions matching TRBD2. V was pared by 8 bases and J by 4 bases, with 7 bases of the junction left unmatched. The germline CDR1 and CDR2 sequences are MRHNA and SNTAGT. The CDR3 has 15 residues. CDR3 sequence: CASRRLAGAPDTQYF. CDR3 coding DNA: TGTGCCAGCCGCCGACTAGCGGGAGCGCCAGATACGCAGTATTTT.

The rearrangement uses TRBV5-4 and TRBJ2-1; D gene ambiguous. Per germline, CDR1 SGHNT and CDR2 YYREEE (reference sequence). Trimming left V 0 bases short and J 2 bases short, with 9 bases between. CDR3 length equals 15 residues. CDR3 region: CASSLGLDTYNEQFF. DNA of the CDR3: TGTGCCAGCAGCTTGGGACTGGATACCTACAATGAGCAGTTCTTC.

The CDR3 nucleotides read TGTGCCTGGAGCCCCGATCTCATGTGGTGTATCCCCGGCTGGGAAGCTTTCTTT. It codes for CAWSPDLMWCIPGWEAFF. The chain has TRBV30 and TRBJ1-1; D remains unclear. The V gene lost 3 bases and the J gene lost 8 bases, with 31 bases spanning the gap. Per germline, CDR1 GTSNPN and CDR2 SVGIG (reference sequence). The CDR3 extends over 18 amino acids.

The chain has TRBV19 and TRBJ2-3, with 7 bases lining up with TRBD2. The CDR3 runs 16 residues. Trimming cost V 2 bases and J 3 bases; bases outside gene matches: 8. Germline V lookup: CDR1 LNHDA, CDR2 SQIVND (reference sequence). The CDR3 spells CASSIHRERGTDTQYF. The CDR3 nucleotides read TGTGCCAGTAGTATACATCGCGAGCGGGGAACAGATACGCAGTATTTT.

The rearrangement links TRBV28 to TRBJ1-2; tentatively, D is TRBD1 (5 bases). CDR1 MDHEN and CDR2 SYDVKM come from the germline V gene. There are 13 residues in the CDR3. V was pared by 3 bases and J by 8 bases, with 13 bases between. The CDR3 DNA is TGTGCCAGCAGTTTTGGGGGACCTGGGGGCTACACCTTC. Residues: CASSFGGPGGYTF.

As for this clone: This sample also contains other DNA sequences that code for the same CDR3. CDR3 in DNA: TGTGCCAGCAGCGTCCAAGGGGCGACAGATACGCAGTATTTT. Protein sequence: CASSVQGATDTQYF. This rearrangement joins TRBV9 to TRBJ2-3; tentatively, D is TRBD1 (5 bases). The V gene's germline CDR1 is SGDLS and CDR2 YYNGEE. V gave up 2 bases and J gave up 3 bases, with 10 bases separating them. This CDR3 is built from 14 residues.

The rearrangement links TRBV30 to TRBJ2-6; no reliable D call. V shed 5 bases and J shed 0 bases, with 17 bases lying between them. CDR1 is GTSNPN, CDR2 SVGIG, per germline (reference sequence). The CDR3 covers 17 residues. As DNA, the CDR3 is TGTGCCTGGGCGGCATGGGCAGGCAGCTCTGGGGCCAACGTCCTGACTTTC. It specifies CAWAAWAGSSGANVLTF.

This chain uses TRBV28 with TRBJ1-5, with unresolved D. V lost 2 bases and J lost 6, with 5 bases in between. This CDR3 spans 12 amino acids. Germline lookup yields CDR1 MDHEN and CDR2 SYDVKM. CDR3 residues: CASSLVPQPQHF. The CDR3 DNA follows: TGTGCCAGCAGTTTAGTACCTCAGCCCCAGCATTTT.

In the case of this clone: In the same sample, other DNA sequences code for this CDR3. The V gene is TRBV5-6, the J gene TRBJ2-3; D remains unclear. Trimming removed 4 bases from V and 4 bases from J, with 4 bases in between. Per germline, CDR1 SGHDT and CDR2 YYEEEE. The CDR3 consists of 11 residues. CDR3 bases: TGTGCCAGCAGCCAAGCAGATACGCAGTATTTT. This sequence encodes CASSQADTQYF.

The CDR3 DNA follows: TGTGCCAGCAGCTTATTGGGGACAGCCACAGATACGCAGTATTTT. Its protein is CASSLLGTATDTQYF. The chain carries TRBV7-2 and TRBJ2-3, with TRBD1 identical over 7 bases. The CDR3 has 15 residues. After removal of 2 bases from V and 2 bases from J, the junction contained 4 bases not matched to a gene. Germline V CDR1 and CDR2: SGHTA, FQGNSA.

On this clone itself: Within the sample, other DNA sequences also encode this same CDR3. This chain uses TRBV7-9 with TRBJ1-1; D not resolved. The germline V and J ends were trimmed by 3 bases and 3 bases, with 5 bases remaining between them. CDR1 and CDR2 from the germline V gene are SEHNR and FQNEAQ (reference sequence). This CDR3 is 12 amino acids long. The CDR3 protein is CASSFLDTEAFF. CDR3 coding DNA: TGTGCCAGCAGCTTTCTCGACACTGAAGCTTTCTTT. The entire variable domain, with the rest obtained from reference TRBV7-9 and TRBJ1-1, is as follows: DTGVSQNPRHKITKRGQNVTFRCDPISEHNRLYWYRQTLGQGPEFLTYFQNEAQLEKSRLLSDRFSAERPKGSFSTLEIQRTEQGDSAMYLCASSFLDTEAFFGQGTRLTVV.

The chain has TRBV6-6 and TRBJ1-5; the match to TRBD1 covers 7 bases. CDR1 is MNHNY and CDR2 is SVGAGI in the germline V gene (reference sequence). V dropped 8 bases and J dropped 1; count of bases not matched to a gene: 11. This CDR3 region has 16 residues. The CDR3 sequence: CASGNRGGRSNQPQHF. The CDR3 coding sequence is TGTGCCAGCGGAAACCGAGGGGGCCGGAGCAATCAGCCCCAGCATTTT.

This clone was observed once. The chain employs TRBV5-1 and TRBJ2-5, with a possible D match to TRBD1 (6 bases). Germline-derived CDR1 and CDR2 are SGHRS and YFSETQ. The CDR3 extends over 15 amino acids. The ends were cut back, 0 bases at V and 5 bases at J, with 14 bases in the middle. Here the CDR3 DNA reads TGCGCCAGCAGCTTGGGCACAGGGTTGTATGAGACCCAGTACTTC. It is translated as CASSLGTGLYETQYF.

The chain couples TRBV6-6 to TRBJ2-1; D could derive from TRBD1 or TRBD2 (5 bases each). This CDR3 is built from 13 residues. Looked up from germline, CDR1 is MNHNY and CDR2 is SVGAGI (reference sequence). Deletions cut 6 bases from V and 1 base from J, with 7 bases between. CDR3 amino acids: CASRGTSYNEQFF. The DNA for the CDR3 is TGTGCCAGCAGGGGGACGTCCTACAATGAGCAGTTCTTC.

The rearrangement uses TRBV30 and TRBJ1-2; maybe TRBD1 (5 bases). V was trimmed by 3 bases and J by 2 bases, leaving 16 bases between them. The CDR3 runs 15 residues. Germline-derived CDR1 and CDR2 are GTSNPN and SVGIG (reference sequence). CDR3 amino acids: CAWRTVEGPNYGYTF. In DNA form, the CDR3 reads TGTGCCTGGAGGACCGTTGAGGGACCGAACTATGGCTACACCTTC.

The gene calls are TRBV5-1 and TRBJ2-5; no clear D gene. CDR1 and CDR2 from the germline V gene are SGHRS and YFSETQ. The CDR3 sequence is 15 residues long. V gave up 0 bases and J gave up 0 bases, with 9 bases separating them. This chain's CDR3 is CASSLALENQETQYF. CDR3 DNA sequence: TGCGCCAGCAGCTTGGCCCTGGAGAACCAAGAGACCCAGTACTTC.

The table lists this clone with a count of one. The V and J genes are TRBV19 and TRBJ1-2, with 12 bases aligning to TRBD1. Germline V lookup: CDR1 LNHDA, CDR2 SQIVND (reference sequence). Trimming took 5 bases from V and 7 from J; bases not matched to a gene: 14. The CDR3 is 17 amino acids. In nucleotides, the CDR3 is TGTGCCAGTAGTGGAACCGGGACAGGGGGCGTGATCTCTGGCTACACCTTC. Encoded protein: CASSGTGTGGVISGYTF.

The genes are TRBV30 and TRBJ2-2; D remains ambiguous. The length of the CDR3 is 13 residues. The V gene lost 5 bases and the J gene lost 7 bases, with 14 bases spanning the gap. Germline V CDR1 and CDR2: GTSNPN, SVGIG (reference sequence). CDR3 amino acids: CAWDGPVVGELFF. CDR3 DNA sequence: TGTGCCTGGGATGGACCTGTGGTCGGGGAGCTGTTTTTT.

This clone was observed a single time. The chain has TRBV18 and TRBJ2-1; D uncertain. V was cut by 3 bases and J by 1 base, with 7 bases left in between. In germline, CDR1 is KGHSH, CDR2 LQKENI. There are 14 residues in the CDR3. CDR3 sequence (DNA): TGTGCCAGCTCACCTACAGATTCCTACAATGAGCAGTTCTTC. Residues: CASSPTDSYNEQFF.